Listed here are 14 T cell receptor beta chains from one sample, sequenced in a study of blood T cells in healthy people across ages. Primed by a sample-barcoded 5' primer and a J-beta primer mix, a second PCR proceeded for about 7 to 12 cycles. TCRdb passed the 5' RACE reads through MiXCR, listing each CDR3 protein once. Counted here are 600,000 to 650,000 distinct CDR3 sequences, roughly 50% occurring once; the ten biggest clones make up 30% to 40%. Specimen: blood. Receptors were obtained from a man in his sixties in good health.

The chain uses TRBV7-6 and TRBJ2-3, with 12 bases fitting TRBD1. Per the germline V gene, CDR1 is SGHVS and CDR2 is FNYEAQ. The ends lost 3 bases at V and 0 bases at J; junction bases unmatched: 7. The CDR3 is 18 amino acids. The CDR3 nucleotides read TGTGCCAGCAGCTTCCACGGGACAGGGGGCCTAAGCACAGATACGCAGTATTTT. Its translation is CASSFHGTGGLSTDTQYF.

The V and J genes are TRBV5-1 and TRBJ2-2, with TRBD1 matching over 7 bases. V was clipped by 9 bases and J by 6 bases; unmatched bases: 11. The CDR3 contains 14 residues. Germline CDR1 and CDR2: SGHRS and YFSETQ. The CDR3 coding sequence is TGCGCCACCGCCCAGGACAGGCCCTCCGGGGAGCTGTTTTTT. It translates to CATAQDRPSGELFF.

The rearrangement uses TRBV5-6 and TRBJ2-1; no definite D call. The germline gives CDR1 SGHDT, CDR2 YYEEEE. The CDR3 is 14 amino acids. The V end lost 0 bases, the J end lost 8 bases, and 12 bases lay between the germline ends. CDR3 coding DNA: TGTGCCAGCAGCTTGGATGGCCCGACGGATGAGCAGTTCTTC. Translation: CASSLDGPTDEQFF.

The gene calls are TRBV6-1 and TRBJ1-4; D may be TRBD1 (6 bases). The CDR3 has 14 amino acids. Germline V gene sequence: CDR1 MNHNS, CDR2 SASEGT. Trimming removed 5 bases at V and 2 bases at J, with 9 bases between. As DNA, the CDR3 is TGTGCCAGCAGTACAGGGAGTACTAATGAAAAACTGTTTTTT. Its translation is CASSTGSTNEKLFF.

The rearrangement joins TRBV18 to TRBJ2-3; 8 nucleotides align to TRBD1. Germline CDR1 is KGHSH and CDR2 is LQKENI. There are 16 residues in the CDR3. V lost 3 bases and J lost 3; bases outside the gene matches: 8. CDR3 loop: CASSPPARGRTDTQYF. CDR3 DNA: TGTGCCAGCTCACCCCCAGCCAGGGGGCGGACAGATACGCAGTATTTT.

The chain uses TRBV6-6 and TRBJ1-6; the D gene is possibly TRBD1 (5 bases). The V gene lost 6 bases and the J gene lost 6 bases, with 12 bases spanning the gap. CDR1 is MNHNY and CDR2 is SVGAGI in the germline V gene (reference sequence). The CDR3 is 14 amino acids. CDR3 loop: CASSWGRSNSPLHF. CDR3 sequence (DNA): TGTGCCAGCAGCTGGGGCAGGAGTAATTCACCCCTCCACTTT.

This clonotype was picked up a small number of times. The gene calls are TRBV29-1 and TRBJ2-7, with no clear D. Germline V gives CDR1 SQVTM, CDR2 ANQGSEA. The CDR3 extends over 13 amino acids. V dropped 4 bases and J dropped 2 bases, with 12 bases sitting between them. The CDR3 loop is CSVVSQQTYEQYF. As DNA, the CDR3 is TGCAGCGTTGTATCACAACAAACCTACGAGCAGTACTTC.

CDR3 in amino acids: CSAAGLARSTDTQYF. As DNA, the CDR3 is TGCAGTGCTGCCGGATTAGCGAGAAGCACAGATACGCAGTATTTT. V usage is TRBV20-1 and J usage is TRBJ2-3; perhaps TRBD2 as D (5 bases). Trimming took off 5 bases at V and 0 bases at J, with 15 bases between the two ends. CDR3 length equals 15 residues. The germline gives CDR1 DFQATT, CDR2 SNEGSKA (reference sequence).

This sequence joins TRBV18 and TRBJ2-1; D remains unclear. V was shortened by 3 bases and J by 2 bases, with 11 bases between the two germline ends. CDR1 is KGHSH, CDR2 LQKENI, per germline. CDR3 size: 15 residues. CDR3 sequence: CASSPEHGPYNEQFF. CDR3 sequence (DNA): TGTGCCAGCTCACCCGAACACGGGCCCTACAATGAGCAGTTCTTC.

This clonotype was counted a single time. It may be a read error: a sequence one base away is much more abundant. This chain joins TRBV7-2 and TRBJ2-3, with 7 bases identical to TRBD1. The CDR3 runs to 16 residues. Losses at the gene ends were 2 bases for V and 4 bases for J; bases not matched to a gene: 9. From germline, CDR1 is SGHTA and CDR2 FQGNSA. CDR3 region: CASSLMGDSFADTQYF. CDR3 coding DNA: TGTGCCAGCAGCTTAATGGGGGACAGCTTCGCAGATACGCAGTATTTT.

CDR3 region: CASSQAHSSGGYTF. CDR3 nucleotides: TGTGCCAGCAGCCAAGCGCACAGTTCAGGAGGCTACACCTTC. V and J are TRBV3-1 and TRBJ1-2; D gene unclear. V was clipped by 1 base and J by 8 bases, with 14 bases between them. Germline CDR1 reads LGHDT; CDR2 reads YNNKEL (reference sequence). The CDR3 length is 14 residues.

This chain uses TRBV7-2 with TRBJ1-2, with TRBD1 matching 11 bases. The CDR3 spans 14 residues. From germline, CDR1 is SGHTA and CDR2 FQGNSA. The ends lost 5 bases at V and 4 bases at J; junction bases unmatched: 3. The CDR3 DNA reads TGTGCCAGCAGCCAGGACAGGGGGCCCTATGGCTACACCTTC. Translation: CASSQDRGPYGYTF.

This clonotype has a count of ten or more. V and J are TRBV20-1 and TRBJ2-5, with D tentatively TRBD2 (6 bases). Germline CDR1 DFQATT, CDR2 SNEGSKA (reference sequence). Trimming removed 2 bases at V and 7 bases at J, with 14 bases between. CDR3 length equals 13 residues. The CDR3 bases are TGCAGTGCTAGACGGGGGACTGAAGGGACCCAGTACTTC. This translates into CSARRGTEGTQYF.

The chain has TRBV6-1 and TRBJ1-6; no clear D. The CDR3 spans 14 residues. The germline V gene has CDR1 MNHNS and CDR2 SASEGT. V shed 1 base and J shed 8 bases, with 9 bases lying between them. CDR3 sequence reads: CASSEGGGYSPLHF. CDR3 sequence (DNA): TGTGCCAGCAGTGAAGGGGGTGGGTATTCACCCCTCCACTTT.